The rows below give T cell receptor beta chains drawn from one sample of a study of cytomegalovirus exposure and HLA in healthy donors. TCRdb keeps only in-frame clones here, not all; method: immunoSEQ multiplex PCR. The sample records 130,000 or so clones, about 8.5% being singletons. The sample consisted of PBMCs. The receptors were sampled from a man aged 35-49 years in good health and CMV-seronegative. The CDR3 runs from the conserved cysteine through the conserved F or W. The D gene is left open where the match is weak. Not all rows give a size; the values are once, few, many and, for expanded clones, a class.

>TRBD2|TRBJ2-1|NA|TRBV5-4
TGTGCCAGCAGCCCGGGTACTAGCGGGGTCTACAATGAGCAGTTCTTC
CASSPGTSGVYNEQFF
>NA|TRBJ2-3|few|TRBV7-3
TGTGCCAGCAGCCCAGGGAGGGGGTCACCTAGCACAGATACGCAGTATTTT
CASSPGRGSPSTDTQYF
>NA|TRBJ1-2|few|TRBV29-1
TGCAGCGTTGAACGGGGTAATGGCTACACCTTC
CSVERGNGYTF
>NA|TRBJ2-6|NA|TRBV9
TGTGCCAGCAGCGTCGGATTCACAGGCTCTGGGGCCAACGTCCTGACTTTC
CASSVGFTGSGANVLTF
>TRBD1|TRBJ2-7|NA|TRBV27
TGTGCCAGCAGTTTTGGGACAGGGCTGAACGAGCAGTACTTC
CASSFGTGLNEQYF
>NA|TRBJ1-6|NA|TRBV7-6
TGTGCCAGCAGCCCGGGGGGGCAGGTATATGGTCCCCTCCACTTT
CASSPGGQVYGPLHF
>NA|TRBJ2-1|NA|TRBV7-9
TGTGCCAGCAGCTTAAGCTCCTCCTACAATGAGCAGTTCTTC
CASSLSSSYNEQFF
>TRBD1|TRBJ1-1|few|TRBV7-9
TGTGCCAGCAGCATCGGGACAGGGCGTGGGAACACTGAAGCTTTCTTT
CASSIGTGRGNTEAFF
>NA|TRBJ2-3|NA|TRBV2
TGTGCCAGCAGTTTCGAGCGGGTCTCGGGAGATACGCAGTATTTT
CASSFERVSGDTQYF
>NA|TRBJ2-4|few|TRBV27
TGTGCCAGCAGTTTGAGAGGTAAAAACATTCAGTACTTC
CASSLRGKNIQYF
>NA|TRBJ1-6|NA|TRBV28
TGTGCCAGCAGTTCCCAGGACACGTCCTATAATTCACCCCTCCACTTT
CASSSQDTSYNSPLHF
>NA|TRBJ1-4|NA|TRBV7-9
TGTGCCAGCAGCCCCTCGTTAGGGGTGAATGAAAAACTGTTTTTT
CASSPSLGVNEKLFF
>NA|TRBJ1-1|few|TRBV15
TGTGCCACCAGCAGAGGGGGGGGGTACACTGAAGCTTTCTTT
CATSRGGGYTEAFF
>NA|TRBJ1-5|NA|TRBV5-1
TGCGCCAGCAGCTTGGATGGGCATAGCAATCAGCCCCAGCATTTT
CASSLDGHSNQPQHF
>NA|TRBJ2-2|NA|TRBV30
TGTGCCTGGAGGTATGGGACAACTAACACCGGGGAGCTGTTTTTT
CAWRYGTTNTGELFF
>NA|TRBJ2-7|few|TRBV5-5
TGTGCCAGCAGTTCTAGCGTTTACGAGCAGTACTTC
CASSSSVYEQYF
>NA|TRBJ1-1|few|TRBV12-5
TGTGCTAGTCCAACAGGGAATACTGAAGCTTTCTTT
CASPTGNTEAFF
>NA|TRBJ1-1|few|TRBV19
TGTGCCAGTAGTTTGAGCGGCCAGGGAGGCACTGAAGCTTTCTTT
CASSLSGQGGTEAFF
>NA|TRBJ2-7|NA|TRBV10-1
TGCGCCAGCAGTGATTTTACAGGGATGCAGATGGACGAGCAGTACTTC
CASSDFTGMQMDEQYF
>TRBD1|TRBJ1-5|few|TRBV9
TGTGCCAGCAGCGCGGACCCAGGGGGCGGACAGCCCCAGCATTTT
CASSADPGGGQPQHF
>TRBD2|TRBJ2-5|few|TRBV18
TGTGCCAGCTCACCGGCGGGGGAAGTGGGGACCCAGTACTTC
CASSPAGEVGTQYF
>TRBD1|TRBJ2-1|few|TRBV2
TGTGCCAGCAGTGAGGAGGTAGGAGACAGGGAGTTCTTC
CASSEEVGDREFF
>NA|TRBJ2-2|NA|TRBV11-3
TGTGCCAGCAGCTTAGGCAGGAACACCGGGGAGCTGTTTTTT
CASSLGRNTGELFF
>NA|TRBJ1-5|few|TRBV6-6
TGTGCCAGCACCAAGGCGGGGGATAGCAATCAGCCCCAGCATTTT
CASTKAGDSNQPQHF
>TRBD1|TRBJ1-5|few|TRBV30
TGTGCCTGGAGGACAGGGGGTAATCAGCCCCAGCATTTT
CAWRTGGNQPQHF
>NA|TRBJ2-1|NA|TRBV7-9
TGTGCCAGCAGCTTAGGAGGCTCCTACAATGAGCAGTTCTTC
CASSLGGSYNEQFF
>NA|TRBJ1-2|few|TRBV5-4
TGTGCCAGCAGCTTGATAGAAAACTATGGCTACACCTTC
CASSLIENYGYTF
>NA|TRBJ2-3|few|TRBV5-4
TGTGCCAGCAGAAGTACAGGGACCAGCACAGATACGCAGTATTTT
CASRSTGTSTDTQYF
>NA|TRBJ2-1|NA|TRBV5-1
TGCGCCAGCAGCTTTTTACAGGGATACAATGAGCAGTTCTTC
CASSFLQGYNEQFF
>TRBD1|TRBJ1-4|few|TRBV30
TGTGCCTGGAGGTCTCCGGGACAGGGAAGTGAAAAACTGTTTTTT
CAWRSPGQGSEKLFF
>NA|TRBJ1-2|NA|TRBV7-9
TGTGCCAGCAGCTTAGCCGGGGGTACTAACTATGGCTACACCTTC
CASSLAGGTNYGYTF
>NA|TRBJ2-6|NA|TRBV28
TGTGCCAGCAGTCGAGTATTCTCTGGGGCCAACGTCCTGACTTTC
CASSRVFSGANVLTF
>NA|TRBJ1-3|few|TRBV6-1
TGTGCCAGCAGTGAAGTTGGCGTCGGGGGTAGAAACACCATATATTTT
CASSEVGVGGRNTIYF